These 31 T cell receptor beta chains were sequenced from one sample in a study of blood T cell repertoires in COVID-19. The assay was immunoSEQ multiplex PCR, and TCRdb's table has in-frame clones only and misses some. The repertoire has around 380,000 clones, approximately 77% of them found once; the top ten carry 0.85% to 1.3%. Sequencing input: peripheral blood. These TCRs come from a human donor with acute or convalescent COVID-19. The donor label of this sample is uncertain.

This clone was counted only a few times. The CDR3 loop reads CASKKPRAYGYTF. The CDR3 DNA reads as TGTGCCAGCAAAAAGCCCAGGGCCTATGGCTACACCTTC. V usage is TRBV12-3 or TRBV12-4 and J usage is TRBJ1-2; TRBD1 might be the D (5 bases). V lost 7 bases, J lost 4 bases, and 13 bases lay in between. The CDR3 loop spans 13 amino acids.

In this sample, this clone turned up once. The chain recombines TRBV2 with TRBJ2-2; D is uncertain. This CDR3 is 14 amino acids long. Germline V gene sequence: CDR1 SNHLY, CDR2 FYNNEI. The germline V and J ends were trimmed by 4 bases and 7 bases, with 13 bases remaining between them. CDR3 sequence: CASSALWSGGELFF. CDR3 sequence (DNA): TGTGCCAGCAGTGCACTATGGTCCGGCGGGGAGCTGTTTTTT.

The rearrangement links TRBV28 to TRBJ1-5, with D perhaps matching TRBD1 (5 bases). The germline V and J ends were trimmed by 6 bases and 6 bases, with 18 bases remaining between them. Per the germline V gene, CDR1 is MDHEN and CDR2 is SYDVKM. The CDR3 sequence is 15 residues long. The CDR3: CASSLPTQGGQPQHF. The CDR3 DNA follows: TGTGCCAGCAGCTTGCCTACTCAGGGCGGTCAGCCCCAGCATTTT.

The chain recombines TRBV19 with TRBJ1-5; 7 nucleotides align to TRBD1. In germline, CDR1 is LNHDA, CDR2 SQIVND (reference sequence). This CDR3 contains 20 residues. V dropped 0 bases and J dropped 1; count of bases not matched to a gene: 15. The CDR3 region is CASSIEISEQGRKSNQPQHF. In DNA form, the CDR3 reads TGTGCCAGTAGTATAGAAATCTCGGAACAGGGGAGAAAGAGCAATCAGCCCCAGCATTTT. The full variable domain, completed using reference TRBV19 and TRBJ1-5, is DGGITQSPKYLFRKEGQNVTLSCEQNLNHDAMYWYRQDPGQGLRLIYYSQIVNDFQKGDIAEGYSVSREKKESFPLTVTSAQKNPTAFYLCASSIEISEQGRKSNQPQHFGDGTRLSIL.

This clone was observed once. V and J are TRBV27 and TRBJ1-2; 7 bases map to TRBD1. The germline gives CDR1 MNHEY, CDR2 SMNVEV (reference sequence). J lost 0 bases, V lost 5 bases, and 3 bases had no gene match. The CDR3 consists of 14 residues. Written as DNA, the CDR3 is TGTGCCAGCAGTCCCGACAGGGCTAACTATGGCTACACCTTC. Translating gives CASSPDRANYGYTF.

This rearrangement joins TRBV3-1 (or the pseudogene TRBV3-2) to TRBJ2-5, with 10 bases matching TRBD2. Germline V lookup: CDR1 LGHDT, CDR2 YNNKEL (reference sequence). The junction had 8 bases not matched to a gene; V was cut back by 5 bases and J by 14 bases. CDR3 length equals 12 residues. The CDR3 is CASSFLAGAPYF. The DNA for the CDR3 is TGTGCCAGCAGCTTTCTAGCGGGAGCGCCCTACTTC.

The chain has TRBV2 and TRBJ2-5; D may be TRBD1 (5 bases). The CDR3 contains 11 residues. Trimming took 2 bases from V and 9 from J, leaving 7 bases between them. CDR1 SNHLY and CDR2 FYNNEI come from the germline V gene. The CDR3 sequence: CASSEIGAQYF. CDR3 sequence (DNA): TGTGCCAGCAGTGAAATAGGGGCCCAGTACTTC.

The chain uses TRBV6-1 and TRBJ1-6; 11 nucleotides align to TRBD1. Trimming at V came to 3 bases and at J to 7 bases, leaving 5 bases not matched to a gene. This CDR3 spans 16 amino acids. CDR1 and CDR2 (germline): MNHNS, SASEGT. As DNA, the CDR3 is TGTGCCAGCAGTGACCGGGGACAGGGGGGGAATTCACCCCTCCACTTT. Protein: CASSDRGQGGNSPLHF.

This clone occurred once. The chain recombines TRBV29-1 with TRBJ2-3; D possibly corresponds to TRBD2 (6 bases). Germline CDR1 is SQVTM and CDR2 is ANQGSEA. The CDR3 runs to 14 residues. The V end lost 5 bases, the J end lost 2 bases, and 14 bases lay between the germline ends. This chain's CDR3 is CSVRTTGTTDTQYF. The DNA of the CDR3 is TGCAGCGTTAGGACTACGGGAACCACAGATACGCAGTATTTT.

The gene calls are TRBV18 and TRBJ1-1; possibly TRBD1 for D (6 bases). The germline V gene encodes CDR1 KGHSH and CDR2 LQKENI. The V gene lost 3 bases and the J gene lost 3 bases, with 17 bases spanning the gap. The CDR3 spans 16 residues. The CDR3: CASSPGQFPQDTEAFF. As DNA, the CDR3 is TGTGCCAGCTCACCTGGACAGTTCCCCCAGGACACTGAAGCTTTCTTT.

J is TRBJ1-5 and V is TRBV4-1; 8 positions agree with TRBD1. The CDR3 has 17 amino acids. Trimming took 1 base from V and 1 from J; bases not matched to a gene: 6. Germline CDR1 MGHRA, CDR2 YSYEKL. CDR3 in DNA: TGCGCCAGCAGCCAAGGGGCAGGGGGCGCGAGCAATCAGCCCCAGCATTTT. Translated, it gives CASSQGAGGASNQPQHF.

The chain has TRBV19 and TRBJ2-7; possible D gene TRBD1, 5 bases. Trimming pared 6 bases from V and 7 bases from J, leaving 22 bases between. CDR3 length: 15 amino acids. Germline V gene sequence: CDR1 LNHDA, CDR2 SQIVND (reference sequence). As DNA, the CDR3 is TGTGCCAGTAGCCAGGGCCAGGAGCACTTCGCAGAGCAGTACTTC. Its protein product is CASSQGQEHFAEQYF.

The chain joins TRBV6-6 to TRBJ1-1; 9 bases are shared with TRBD1. The CDR3 consists of 15 residues. V shed 5 bases and J 1 base; nucleotides not matched to a gene: 5. Germline CDR1 MNHNY, CDR2 SVGAGI (reference sequence). CDR3 loop: CASSATQGANTEAFF. The DNA for the CDR3 is TGTGCCAGCAGTGCAACACAGGGGGCGAACACTGAAGCTTTCTTT.

V and J are TRBV7-2 and TRBJ1-2, with D perhaps matching TRBD1 (6 bases). Germline V gene data show CDR1 as SGHTA and CDR2 as FQGNSA. The CDR3 extends over 13 amino acids. Trimming took off 4 bases at V and 8 bases at J, with 14 bases between the two ends. Here the CDR3 DNA reads TGTGCCAGCAGCTATACAGGGCTTAAGGGCTACACCTTC. Residues: CASSYTGLKGYTF.

This rearrangement joins TRBV7-6 to TRBJ2-3, with TRBD2 identical over 10 bases. Germline CDR1 and CDR2: SGHVS and FNYEAQ. V lost 5 bases, J lost 2 bases, and 10 bases stayed unmatched. This CDR3 region has 17 residues. CDR3: CASSLPAAGGTTDTQYF. CDR3 coding DNA: TGTGCCAGCAGCCTACCCGCAGCGGGAGGGACCACAGATACGCAGTATTTT.

This clone was observed many times. CDR3 bases: TGTGCCAGCAGCGCTAGGACTACACGAGGGGATACGCAGTATTTT. As protein: CASSARTTRGDTQYF. This chain uses TRBV7-2 with TRBJ2-3, with a possible D match to TRBD2 (6 bases). V was shortened by 5 bases and J by 6 bases, with 18 bases between the two germline ends. Germline lookup yields CDR1 SGHTA and CDR2 FQGNSA. This CDR3 is built from 15 residues.

This chain connects TRBV9 to TRBJ1-1; TRBD1 matches at 8 bases. Germline V gene lookup returns CDR1 SGDLS and CDR2 YYNGEE. V lost 4 bases, J lost 0 bases, and 8 bases stayed unmatched. The CDR3 totals 16 residues. The chain's CDR3 is CASSPYGTGVNTEAFF. Here the CDR3 DNA reads TGTGCCAGCAGCCCTTACGGGACAGGAGTGAACACTGAAGCTTTCTTT.

In this sample, this clone turned up a few times. The chain joins TRBV5-6 to TRBJ1-6; D ambiguous. The germline gives CDR1 SGHDT, CDR2 YYEEEE. The CDR3 totals 15 residues. Trimming took off 2 bases at V and 6 bases at J, with 12 bases between the two ends. The CDR3 DNA reads as TGTGCCAGCAGCTTTTCTACGCGCGGTAATTCACCCCTCCACTTT. Protein: CASSFSTRGNSPLHF.

In this sample, this clone turned up once. The V and J genes are TRBV6-2 or TRBV6-3 and TRBJ2-7; a weak D match, TRBD1 (5 bases). CDR1 is MNHEY and CDR2 is SVGEGT in the germline V gene. The CDR3 length is 14 residues. Trimming cost V 5 bases and J 5 bases, with 16 bases left between them. CDR3 region: CASSNLREFHEQYF. The CDR3 DNA reads as TGTGCCAGCAGTAACCTCAGGGAATTCCACGAGCAGTACTTC.

This sequence joins TRBV15 and TRBJ1-1; a possible D gene is TRBD1 (5 bases). Deletions cut 0 bases from V and 4 bases from J, with 9 bases between. Germline assignment: CDR1 LNHNV and CDR2 YYDKDF (reference sequence). The CDR3 is 14 amino acids. CDR3 nucleotides: TGTGCCACCAGCAGAGAGCCCAGGGTCACTGAAGCTTTCTTT. Protein: CATSREPRVTEAFF.

The chain uses TRBV3-1 (or the pseudogene TRBV3-2) and TRBJ2-3; TRBD1 matches 7 bases. The CDR3 has 14 amino acids. Germline V gene data show CDR1 as LGHDT and CDR2 as YNNKEL (reference sequence). With 3 bases clipped from V and 5 bases from J, the junction kept 5 bases outside the gene matches. CDR3 sequence: CASSHDRVGDTQYF. The CDR3 DNA reads TGTGCCAGCAGCCACGACAGGGTGGGAGATACGCAGTATTTT.

The rearrangement links TRBV12-3 or TRBV12-4 to TRBJ2-1; no clear D. V dropped 2 bases and J dropped 10 bases, with 9 bases sitting between them. The CDR3 covers 12 residues. CDR3 DNA: TGTGCCAGCAGTTTACGGGTGCGGGAGCAGTTCTTC. This translates into CASSLRVREQFF.

The chain uses TRBV5-1 and TRBJ2-3, with 11 bases matching TRBD2. The CDR3 is 16 residues long. The germline CDR1 and CDR2 sequences are SGHRS and YFSETQ. V dropped 3 bases and J dropped 6; count of bases not matched to a gene: 9. The DNA of the CDR3 is TGCGCCAGCAGCTATAGCGGGGGGGCCGTTTCGGATACGCAGTATTTT. Translating gives CASSYSGGAVSDTQYF.

The chain links TRBV2 to TRBJ2-6, with D possibly being TRBD2 (7 bases). V lost 6 bases and J 0 bases, leaving 15 bases between the germline ends. The CDR3 loop spans 17 amino acids. In germline, CDR1 is SNHLY, CDR2 FYNNEI. CDR3 DNA: TGTGCCAGCAGGGGAGGGACACCAAGCTCTGGGGCCAACGTCCTGACTTTC. Residues: CASRGGTPSSGANVLTF.

The V and J genes are TRBV27 and TRBJ2-6; TRBD1 agrees at 7 bases. This CDR3 comprises 14 residues. Germline CDR1 is MNHEY and CDR2 is SMNVEV (reference sequence). The trim removed 5 bases at V and 9 bases at J, leaving 7 bases unmatched. The CDR3 DNA reads as TGTGCCAGCAGTCCTTTACAGGGGATCAACGTCCTGACTTTC. This translates into CASSPLQGINVLTF.

The chain has TRBV12-3 or TRBV12-4 and TRBJ1-2; 8 nucleotides match TRBD1. V lost 5 bases, J lost 8 bases, and 7 bases stayed unmatched. This CDR3 has 13 residues. CDR3 sequence (DNA): TGTGCCAGCAGTCCGAGACAGGGGTTAGGCTACACCTTC. It codes for CASSPRQGLGYTF.

This chain uses TRBV13 with TRBJ1-1, with D unclear. CDR1 and CDR2 from the germline V gene are PRHDT and FYEKMQ (reference sequence). The CDR3 extends over 13 amino acids. Trimming left V 1 base short and J 0 bases short, with 3 bases between. CDR3 sequence reads: CASSLAMNTEAFF. The CDR3 DNA reads TGTGCCAGCAGCTTAGCCATGAACACTGAAGCTTTCTTT.

This chain connects TRBV7-9 to TRBJ1-4; the D gene is possibly TRBD1 (6 bases). CDR3 length: 18 residues. Between the trimmed V and J ends, which lost 3 bases and 2 bases, there was a span of 19 bases. Germline V lookup: CDR1 SEHNR, CDR2 FQNEAQ (reference sequence). The CDR3 DNA reads TGTGCCAGCAGCTTCGGCCTCGGGCAGGGGCTTACTAATGAAAAACTGTTTTTT. This gives the protein CASSFGLGQGLTNEKLFF.

The chain recombines TRBV4-2 with TRBJ2-1; maybe TRBD2 (6 bases). This CDR3 region has 18 residues. Between the trimmed V and J ends, which lost 2 bases and 5 bases, there was a span of 22 bases. CDR1 and CDR2 (germline): LGHNA, YNFKEQ. CDR3 nucleotides: TGTGCCAGCAGCCAACAATACAACCTAGCGCAGTATGACAATGAGCAGTTCTTC. Its translation is CASSQQYNLAQYDNEQFF.

The CDR3 DNA reads TGTGCCACCAGTGAAGGCCGAGGCCCCACAGATACGCAGTATTTT. It encodes CATSEGRGPTDTQYF. The gene calls are TRBV24-1 and TRBJ2-3; D remains ambiguous. CDR1 and CDR2 (germline): KGHDR, SFDVKD. CDR3 length: 15 amino acids. V was shortened by 4 bases and J by 2 bases, with 12 bases between the two germline ends.

The rearrangement joins TRBV21-1 to TRBJ1-2; no check of the table's D call, TRBD1, against the DNA was made. TRBV21-1 is noted as a pseudogene. The CDR3 has 14 residues. CDR3: CASTKTGGNYGYTF. The DNA for the CDR3 is TGTGCCAGCACAAAGACAGGGGGAAACTATGGCTACACCTTC.